This T cell receptor beta chain was observed in a study of blood T cell repertoires in COVID-19 (dated by TCRdb to about 2020). Turning to the overall study: Samples from collaborators originated in the United States, Italy and Spain and spanned both the acute and convalescent phases of COVID-19. Subjects who had been exposed to COVID-19, were actively infected with it, or had recovered from it provided the deeply sampled blood TCRbeta repertoires that made up the dataset. The material from the prospective study consisted of cDNA or gDNA derived from T cells, B-cell-depleted T cells, or PBMCs. The samples were drawn from the first 160 participants of the ongoing ImmuneRACE study and from some 1,300 subjects provided by 6 global collaborators. Nearly every sample came with metadata listing a de-identified subject ID, COVID-19 status, age in years and sex. The repertoires were released in a freely available public database meant as a resource for research on the immune response to SARS-CoV-2. Where available, HLA class I and class II types were obtained from metadata supplied by the sample provider rather than from assay-based typing.

At one collaborating source in Seattle, patients were enrolled during active infection and were followed longitudinally through the course of disease. Whole blood was collected in K2EDTA tubes by collaborating institutions according to the institutions' own protocols. Collaborator samples were shipped for TCRbeta analysis as frozen whole blood, isolated PBMCs, or DNA extracted from either sample type. This clone occurred once. What antigen it recognizes has not been identified. No base quality information exists; no much larger clone differs at one position. Results the study describes overall, beyond this receptor: Clinical and demographic metadata were provided uncurated, with the amount varying by source and participant.

TCRbeta CDR3 regions were amplified from genomic DNA by means of the immunoSEQ Assay, a bias-controlled multiplex PCR. Processing in the source paper ran as follows. Within the assay, amplification of reference gene primers was used to estimate how many nucleated cells each sample contained. To quantify the absolute abundance of each unique TCRbeta CDR3 rearrangement, sequence reads were collapsed and filtered. Productive Simpson clonality was computed per sample as the square root of Simpson's diversity index over productive rearrangements. TCRdb stores this immuneACCESS table with in-frame sequences only. Part of the clones is absent; in the studies checked, under half of the shortfall reflects unresolved V genes, and no reason is known for the rest. That table gives V, J and clone size, and the DNA gave D and trimming. The sample table lists 40,000 to 45,000 clones, just under 90% of them with a count of one. Roughly 4.3% of the sample goes to the ten largest clones.

The sample was peripheral blood. This clonotype originated in a middle-aged man with COVID-19, enrolled during active disease.

The CDR3 protein sequence reads: CASSLAGGGTGELFF. In nucleotide form, the sequence is TGTGCCAGCAGCTTGGCAGGGGGCGGGACCGGGGAGCTGTTTTTT. The chain links TRBV7-6 with TRBJ2-2, and TRBD1 aligns with 8 junction nucleotides. V has 3 bases trimmed and J has 5 bases trimmed; junction bases matching no gene number 5. The CDR3 starts with the cysteine, ends with the phenylalanine, and has 15 residues. The sequence is cut down to CDR3 DNA, 45 bases in frame from base 1. From the germline V gene, CDR1 is SGHVS and CDR2 is FNYEAQ. Extended through the reference TRBV7-6 and TRBJ2-2 proteins, this CDR3 yields the full variable domain: GAGVSQSPRYKVTKRGQDVALRCDPISGHVSLYWYRQALGQGPEFLTYFNYEAQQDKSGLPNDRFSAERPEGSISTLTIQRTEQRDSAMYRCASSLAGGGTGELFFGEGSRLTVL.